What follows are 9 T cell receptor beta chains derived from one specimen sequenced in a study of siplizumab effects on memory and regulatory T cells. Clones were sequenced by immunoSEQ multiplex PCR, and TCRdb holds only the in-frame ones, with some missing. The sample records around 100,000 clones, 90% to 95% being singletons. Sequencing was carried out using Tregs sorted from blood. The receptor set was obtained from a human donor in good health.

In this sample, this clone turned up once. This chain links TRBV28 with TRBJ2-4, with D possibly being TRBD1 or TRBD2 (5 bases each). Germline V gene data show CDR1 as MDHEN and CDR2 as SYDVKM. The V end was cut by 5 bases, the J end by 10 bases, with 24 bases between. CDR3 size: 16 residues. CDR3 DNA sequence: TGTGCCAGCAGTCCGCCCCTGAGGGGTGGCTTCTCAATTCAGTACTTC. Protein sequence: CASSPPLRGGFSIQYF.

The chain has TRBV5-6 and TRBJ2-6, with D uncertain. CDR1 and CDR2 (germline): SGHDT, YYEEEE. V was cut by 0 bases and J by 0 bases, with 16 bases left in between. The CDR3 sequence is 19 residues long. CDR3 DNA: TGTGCCAGCAGCTTGGCTGGGGTCAGCTTCAACTCTGGGGCCAACGTCCTGACTTTC. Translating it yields CASSLAGVSFNSGANVLTF.

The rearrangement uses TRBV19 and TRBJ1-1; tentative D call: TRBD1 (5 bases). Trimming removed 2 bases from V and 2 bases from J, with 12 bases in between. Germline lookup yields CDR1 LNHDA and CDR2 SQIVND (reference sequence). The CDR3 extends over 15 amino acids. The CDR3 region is CASSIRIGGNTEAFF. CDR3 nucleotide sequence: TGTGCCAGTAGTATAAGAATTGGGGGTAACACTGAAGCTTTCTTT. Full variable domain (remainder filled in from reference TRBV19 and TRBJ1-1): DGGITQSPKYLFRKEGQNVTLSCEQNLNHDAMYWYRQDPGQGLRLIYYSQIVNDFQKGDIAEGYSVSREKKESFPLTVTSAQKNPTAFYLCASSIRIGGNTEAFFGQGTRLTVV.

The CDR3 spells CSVGARRGYTF. Written as DNA, the CDR3 is TGCAGCGTTGGGGCCAGACGAGGCTACACCTTC. The chain carries TRBV29-1 and TRBJ1-2, with no clear D. Germline V gene sequence: CDR1 SQVTM, CDR2 ANQGSEA. This CDR3 comprises 11 residues. The V gene lost 4 bases and the J gene lost 8 bases, with 11 bases spanning the gap.

Here the CDR3 reads CASSASGWSDEQYF. The CDR3 bases are TGTGCCAGCAGCGCATCAGGGTGGAGTGACGAGCAGTACTTC. J is TRBJ2-7 and V is TRBV2; D may be TRBD1 (5 bases). The germline CDR1 and CDR2 sequences are SNHLY and FYNNEI. Trimming stripped 6 bases from V and 5 bases from J, with 17 bases between. The CDR3 sequence is 14 residues long.

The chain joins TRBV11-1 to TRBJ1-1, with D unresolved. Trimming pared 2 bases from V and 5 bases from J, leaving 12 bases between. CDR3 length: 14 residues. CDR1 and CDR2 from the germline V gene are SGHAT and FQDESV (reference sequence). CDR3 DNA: TGTGCCAGCAGCTTACCCATGGGAGGGACTGAAGCTTTCTTT. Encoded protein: CASSLPMGGTEAFF.

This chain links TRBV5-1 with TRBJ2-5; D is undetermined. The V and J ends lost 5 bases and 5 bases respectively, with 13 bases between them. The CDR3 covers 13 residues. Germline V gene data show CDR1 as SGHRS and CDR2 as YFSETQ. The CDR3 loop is CASSSELRETQYF. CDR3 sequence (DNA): TGCGCCAGCAGTAGTGAGTTGAGGGAGACCCAGTACTTC.

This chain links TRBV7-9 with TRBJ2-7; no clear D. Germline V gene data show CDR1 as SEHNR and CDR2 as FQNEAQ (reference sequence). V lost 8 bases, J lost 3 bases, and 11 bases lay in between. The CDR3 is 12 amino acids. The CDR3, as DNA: TGTGCCAGCGGTCTGATTCGCTACGAGCAGTACTTC. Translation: CASGLIRYEQYF.

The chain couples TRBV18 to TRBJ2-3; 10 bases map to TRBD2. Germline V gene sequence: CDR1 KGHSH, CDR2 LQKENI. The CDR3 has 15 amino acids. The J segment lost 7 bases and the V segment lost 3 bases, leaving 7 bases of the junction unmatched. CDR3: CASSPSSGRGYTQYF. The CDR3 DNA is TGTGCCAGCTCACCGTCTAGCGGGAGAGGATATACGCAGTATTTT.